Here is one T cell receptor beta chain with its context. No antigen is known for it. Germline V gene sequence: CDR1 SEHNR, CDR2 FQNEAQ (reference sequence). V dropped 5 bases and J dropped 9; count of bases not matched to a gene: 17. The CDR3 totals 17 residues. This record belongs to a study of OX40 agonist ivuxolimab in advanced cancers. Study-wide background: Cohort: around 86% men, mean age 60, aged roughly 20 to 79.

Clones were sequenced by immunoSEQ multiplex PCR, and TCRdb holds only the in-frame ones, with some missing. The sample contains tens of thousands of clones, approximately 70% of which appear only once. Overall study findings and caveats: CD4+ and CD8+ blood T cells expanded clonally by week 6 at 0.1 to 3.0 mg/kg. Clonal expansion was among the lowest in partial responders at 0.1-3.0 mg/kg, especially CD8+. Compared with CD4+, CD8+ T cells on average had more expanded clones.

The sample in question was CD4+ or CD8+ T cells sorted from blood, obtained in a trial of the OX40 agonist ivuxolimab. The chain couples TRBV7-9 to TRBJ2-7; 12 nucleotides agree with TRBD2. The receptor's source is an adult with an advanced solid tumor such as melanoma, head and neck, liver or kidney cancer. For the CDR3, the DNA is TGTGCCAGCAGCCCGAACCCGGGACTAGCGGGTATGTCAGGGCAGTACTTC. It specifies CASSPNPGLAGMSGQYF.